The 3 T cell receptor beta chains given below trace back to one sample, sequenced in a study of blood T cell repertoires in COVID-19. TCRdb's table, derived via immunoSEQ multiplex PCR, lists solely in-frame clones and lacks some. The table has about 140,000 clones, more than 80% seen once. The sequencing sample was made of PBMCs or T cells enriched from blood (not recorded which). The receptors shown here come from a man aged 45-60 years who had recovered from COVID-19.

The V and J genes are TRBV18 and TRBJ2-3; D is ambiguous. CDR3 size: 13 residues. Trimming shortened V by 6 bases and J by 3 bases, and 10 bases separated the two germline ends. The germline V gene has CDR1 KGHSH and CDR2 LQKENI. The CDR3 DNA sequence: TGTGCCAGCTCTCCCCAAAATACAGATACGCAGTATTTT. It specifies CASSPQNTDTQYF.

This clone was recorded only once. This chain connects TRBV29-1 to TRBJ2-5, with D perhaps given as TRBD1 or TRBD2 (5 bases each). The CDR3 loop spans 12 amino acids. V gave up 7 bases and J gave up 3 bases, with 12 bases separating them. The germline CDR1 and CDR2 sequences are SQVTM and ANQGSEA. DNA for the CDR3: TGCAGCGCGGGGCGAGTGGAAGAGACCCAGTACTTC. Its translation: CSAGRVEETQYF.

The gene calls are TRBV5-1 and TRBJ2-7; 12 bases match TRBD1. V was pared by 0 bases and J by 0 bases, with 1 base of the junction left unmatched. The V gene's germline CDR1 is SGHRS and CDR2 YFSETQ. This CDR3 spans 16 amino acids. CDR3 loop: CASSLAGQGASYEQYF. In nucleotides, the CDR3 is TGCGCCAGCAGCTTGGCGGGACAGGGGGCCTCCTACGAGCAGTACTTC.